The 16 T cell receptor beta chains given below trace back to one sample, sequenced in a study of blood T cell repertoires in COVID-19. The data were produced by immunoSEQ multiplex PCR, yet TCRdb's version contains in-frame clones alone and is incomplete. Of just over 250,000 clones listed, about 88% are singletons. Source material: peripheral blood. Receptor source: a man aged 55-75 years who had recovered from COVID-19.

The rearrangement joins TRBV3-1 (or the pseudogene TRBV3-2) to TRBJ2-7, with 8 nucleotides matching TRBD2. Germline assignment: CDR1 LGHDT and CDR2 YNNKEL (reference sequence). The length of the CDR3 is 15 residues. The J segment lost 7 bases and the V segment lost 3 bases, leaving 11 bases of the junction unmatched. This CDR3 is CASSQRSGGTTEQYF. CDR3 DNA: TGTGCCAGCAGCCAGAGGAGCGGGGGTACTACGGAGCAGTACTTC.

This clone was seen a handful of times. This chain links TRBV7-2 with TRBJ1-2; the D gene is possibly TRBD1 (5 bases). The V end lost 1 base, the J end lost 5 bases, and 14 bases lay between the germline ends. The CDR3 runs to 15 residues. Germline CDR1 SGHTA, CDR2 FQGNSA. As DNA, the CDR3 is TGTGCCAGCAGCTTAGGGACACAGGAAAGATATGGCTACACCTTC. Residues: CASSLGTQERYGYTF.

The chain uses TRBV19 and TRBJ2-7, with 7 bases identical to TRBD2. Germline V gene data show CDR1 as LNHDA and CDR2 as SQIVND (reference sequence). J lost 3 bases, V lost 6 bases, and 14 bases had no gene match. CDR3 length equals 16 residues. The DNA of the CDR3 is TGTGCCAGTAGGCAAAAACAGGCTAGCGGTATCTACGAGCAGTACTTC. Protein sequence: CASRQKQASGIYEQYF.

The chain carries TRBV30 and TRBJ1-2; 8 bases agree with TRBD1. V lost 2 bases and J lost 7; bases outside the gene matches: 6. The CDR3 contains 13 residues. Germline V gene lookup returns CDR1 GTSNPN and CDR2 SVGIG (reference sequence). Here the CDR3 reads CAWSSQGAGGYTF. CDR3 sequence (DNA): TGTGCCTGGAGTTCCCAGGGGGCTGGTGGCTACACCTTC.

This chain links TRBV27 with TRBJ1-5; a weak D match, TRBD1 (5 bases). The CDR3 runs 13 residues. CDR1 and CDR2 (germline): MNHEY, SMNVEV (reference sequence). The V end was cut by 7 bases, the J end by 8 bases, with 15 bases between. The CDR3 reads CASTDGAGEPQHF. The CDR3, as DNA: TGTGCCAGCACCGATGGGGCTGGGGAGCCCCAGCATTTT.

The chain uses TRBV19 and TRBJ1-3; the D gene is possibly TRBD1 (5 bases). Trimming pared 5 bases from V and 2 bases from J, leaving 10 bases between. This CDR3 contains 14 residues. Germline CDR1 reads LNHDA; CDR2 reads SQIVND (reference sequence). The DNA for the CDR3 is TGTGCCAGTAGTGCGGGGGGAACTGGAAACACCATATATTTT. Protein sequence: CASSAGGTGNTIYF.

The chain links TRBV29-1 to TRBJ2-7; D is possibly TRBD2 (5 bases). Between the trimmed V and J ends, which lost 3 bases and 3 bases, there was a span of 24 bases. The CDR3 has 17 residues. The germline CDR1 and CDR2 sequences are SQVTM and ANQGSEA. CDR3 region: CSVEVGVARHTNYEQYF. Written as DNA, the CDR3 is TGCAGCGTTGAGGTAGGAGTAGCGAGGCATACAAACTACGAGCAGTACTTC.

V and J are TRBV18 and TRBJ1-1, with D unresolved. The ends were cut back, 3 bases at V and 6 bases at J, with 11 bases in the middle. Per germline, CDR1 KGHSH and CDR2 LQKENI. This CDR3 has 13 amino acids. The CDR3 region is CASSPSVGAEAFF. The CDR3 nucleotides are TGTGCCAGCTCACCCTCCGTGGGAGCTGAAGCTTTCTTT.

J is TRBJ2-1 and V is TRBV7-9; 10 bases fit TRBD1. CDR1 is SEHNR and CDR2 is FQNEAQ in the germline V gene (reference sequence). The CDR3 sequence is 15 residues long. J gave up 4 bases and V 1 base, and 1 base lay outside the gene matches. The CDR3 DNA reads TGTGCCAGCAGCTTAGGACAGGGGGCTTACAATGAGCAGTTCTTC. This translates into CASSLGQGAYNEQFF.

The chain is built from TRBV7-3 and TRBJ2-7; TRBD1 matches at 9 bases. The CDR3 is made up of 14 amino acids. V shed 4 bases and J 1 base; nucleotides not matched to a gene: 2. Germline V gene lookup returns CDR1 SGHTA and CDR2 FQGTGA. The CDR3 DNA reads TGTGCCAGCAGCTCACAGGGGGCGTCCTACGAGCAGTACTTC. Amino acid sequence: CASSSQGASYEQYF.

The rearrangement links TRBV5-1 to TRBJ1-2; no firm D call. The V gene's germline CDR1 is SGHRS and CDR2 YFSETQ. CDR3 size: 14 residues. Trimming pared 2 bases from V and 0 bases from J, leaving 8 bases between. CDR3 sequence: CASSFSQANYGYTF. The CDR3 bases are TGCGCCAGCAGCTTCAGTCAAGCTAACTATGGCTACACCTTC.

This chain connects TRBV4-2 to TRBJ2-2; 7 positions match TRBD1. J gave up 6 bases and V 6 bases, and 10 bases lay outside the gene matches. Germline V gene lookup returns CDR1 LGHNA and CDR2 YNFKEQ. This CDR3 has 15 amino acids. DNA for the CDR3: TGTGCCAGCAGGAAGGGGGAGACAGGGCCCGGGGAGCTGTTTTTT. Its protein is CASRKGETGPGELFF.

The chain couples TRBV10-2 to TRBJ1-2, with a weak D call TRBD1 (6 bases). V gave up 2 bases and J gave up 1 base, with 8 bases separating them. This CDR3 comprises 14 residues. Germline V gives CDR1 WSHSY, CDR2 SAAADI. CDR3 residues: CASSEGTLNYGYTF. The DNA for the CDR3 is TGCGCCAGCAGTGAGGGGACACTTAACTATGGCTACACCTTC.

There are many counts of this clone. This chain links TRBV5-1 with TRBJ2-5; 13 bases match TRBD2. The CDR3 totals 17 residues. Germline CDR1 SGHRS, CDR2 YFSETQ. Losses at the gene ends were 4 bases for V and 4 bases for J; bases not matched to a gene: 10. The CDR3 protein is CASSSGLAGAGGETQYF. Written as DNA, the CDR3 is TGCGCCAGCAGCAGCGGACTAGCGGGGGCCGGGGGAGAGACCCAGTACTTC. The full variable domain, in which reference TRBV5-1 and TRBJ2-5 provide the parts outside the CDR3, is KAGVTQTPRYLIKTRGQQVTLSCSPISGHRSVSWYQQTPGQGLQFLFEYFSETQRNKGNFPGRFSGRQFSNSRSEMNVSTLELGDSALYLCASSSGLAGAGGETQYFGPGTRLLVL.

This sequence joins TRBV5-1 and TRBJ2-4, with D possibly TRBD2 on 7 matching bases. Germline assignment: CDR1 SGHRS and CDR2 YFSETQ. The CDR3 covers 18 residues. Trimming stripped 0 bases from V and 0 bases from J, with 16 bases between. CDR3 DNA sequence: TGCGCCAGCAGCTTGGGAGGTTTCGGGGGGCTAGCCAAAAACATTCAGTACTTC. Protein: CASSLGGFGGLAKNIQYF.

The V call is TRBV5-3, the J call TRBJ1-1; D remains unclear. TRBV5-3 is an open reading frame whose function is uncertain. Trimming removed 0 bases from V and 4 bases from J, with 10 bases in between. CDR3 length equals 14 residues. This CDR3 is CARSLDEAGTEAFF. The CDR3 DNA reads TGTGCCAGAAGCTTGGACGAAGCGGGCACTGAAGCTTTCTTT.